Listed below are T cell receptor beta chains from one sample, sequenced in a study of cytomegalovirus exposure and HLA in healthy donors. Generated by immunoSEQ multiplex PCR, the TCRdb table keeps only in-frame clones and is missing some. Of more than 95,000 clones listed, 76% are singletons. The sequencing input was PBMCs. The origin of the receptors is a woman younger than 30 in good health and CMV-seropositive. Both conserved end residues are part of each CDR3. A D gene is named only where the DNA matches it firmly. For some rows the clone size is stated as once, few or many, or as a class when expanded; others skip it.

>TRBV27|TRBJ2-7|TRBD2|once
TGTGCCAGCAGTTTAAAATGGGGGGGTTACGAGCAGTACTTC
CASSLKWGGYEQYF
>TRBV2|TRBJ2-5|TRBD1|.
TGTGCCAGCAGTGGCCCTGGGACAGGGGGCGCGGGGGAGACCCAGTACTTC
CASSGPGTGGAGETQYF
>TRBV6-6|TRBJ2-7|.|.
TGTGCCAGCAGTTACCCCACAGAGACCTACGAGCAGTACTTC
CASSYPTETYEQYF
>TRBV5-1|TRBJ2-7|.|.
TGCGCCAGCAGGGTATCAGGGGCCTACGAGCAGTACTTC
CASRVSGAYEQYF
>TRBV5-1|TRBJ2-6|TRBD1|.
TGCGCCAGCAGCTTTCAGGGGGCGAACGGGGCCAACGTCCTGACTTTC
CASSFQGANGANVLTF
>TRBV30|TRBJ1-2|TRBD1|.
TGTGCCTGGGGGACAGGGGGTAACTATGGCTACACCTTC
CAWGTGGNYGYTF
>TRBV9|TRBJ1-4|.|.
TGTGCCAGCGGTCGGACGGGATCAACTAATGAAAAACTGTTTTTT
CASGRTGSTNEKLFF
>TRBV9|TRBJ2-3|.|.
TGTGCCAGCAGCGTAGATGTGGGGCCTGGCACAGATACGCAGTATTTT
CASSVDVGPGTDTQYF
>TRBV6-1|TRBJ2-1|.|.
TGTGCCAGCAGTAGAACCGACGGGAGAGGTGAGCAGTTCTTC
CASSRTDGRGEQFF
>TRBV6-1|TRBJ2-7|TRBD1|.
TGTGCCAGCAGTGCACCGGGACAGGGGGTACACGAGCAGTACTTC
CASSAPGQGVHEQYF
>TRBV5-4|TRBJ2-7|TRBD2|few
TGTGCCAGCAGCTTAAGGGGACTAGCGGGAGAGTTCGACGAGCAGTACTTC
CASSLRGLAGEFDEQYF
>TRBV15|TRBJ1-5|TRBD1|.
TGTGCCACCCGGGACAGGGGTAATCAGCCCCAGCATTTT
CATRDRGNQPQHF
>TRBV7-2|TRBJ2-1|TRBD2|.
TGTGCCAGCAGCTTAGACGGGAGGGCCCCCAATGAGCAGTTCTTC
CASSLDGRAPNEQFF
>TRBV12-5|TRBJ2-3|TRBD1|.
TGTGCTAGTGGTCCGGACACAGGGGTTTGGGCAGATACGCAGTATTTT
CASGPDTGVWADTQYF
>TRBV15|TRBJ1-2|TRBD1|.
TGTGCCACCAGCAAGGGACAGGGGTATGGCTACACCTTC
CATSKGQGYGYTF
>TRBV6-5|TRBJ2-7|.|.
TGTGCCAGCAGTTACGAGCGCGAGCAGTACTTC
CASSYEREQYF
>TRBV7-3|TRBJ2-5|TRBD2|.
TGTGCCAGCAGCCCCAGGGGACTAGCGGGAGTTCAGGAGACCCAGTACTTC
CASSPRGLAGVQETQYF
>TRBV7-8|TRBJ1-1|TRBD1|once
TGTGCCAGCAGCCATGACAGGGGGCGCGGGAGGACTGAAGCTTTCTTT
CASSHDRGRGRTEAFF
>TRBV28|TRBJ1-2|.|few
TGTGCCAGCAGTTCCGAATCCGGGTCCGAGGTGATGTATGGCTACACCTTC
CASSSESGSEVMYGYTF
>TRBV6-1|TRBJ2-3|.|.
TGTGCCATCTCAGGGGAGTATGGAGATACGCAGTATTTT
CAISGEYGDTQYF
>TRBV5-1|TRBJ2-7|TRBD1|.
TGCGCCAGCAGCTCGCGACAGGGGTACACTTACGAGCAGTACTTC
CASSSRQGYTYEQYF
>TRBV18|TRBJ2-4|TRBD2|.
TGTGCCAGCTCACGAGGTGTGGCGGGGGTGTCCGAGACCAAAAACATTCAGTACTTC
CASSRGVAGVSETKNIQYF